A single sample gave rise to the 3 T cell receptor beta chains below, sequenced in a study of cytomegalovirus exposure and HLA in healthy donors. The table came from immunoSEQ multiplex PCR; TCRdb's copy has only in-frame clones and leaves some out. Of fewer than 140,000 clones in the sample, roughly 90% were seen once. The sequenced sample consisted of PBMCs. These receptors originate from a woman aged 18-29 years in good health and CMV-seropositive.

The V and J genes are TRBV28 and TRBJ1-1, with D possibly TRBD1 on 6 matching bases. The CDR3 runs 15 residues. The germline gives CDR1 MDHEN, CDR2 SYDVKM. V gave up 3 bases and J gave up 0 bases, with 11 bases separating them. In DNA, the CDR3 is TGTGCCAGCAGTTTCGTAGGGACATTGAACACTGAAGCTTTCTTT. Protein product: CASSFVGTLNTEAFF.

The CDR3, as DNA: TGTGCCAGCATAACGCAGATCTTTAGCACAGATACGCAGTATTTT. Translating gives CASITQIFSTDTQYF. The chain carries TRBV6-1 and TRBJ2-3; no definite D call. Looked up from germline, CDR1 is MNHNS and CDR2 is SASEGT. Trimming removed 7 bases at V and 0 bases at J, with 14 bases between. The CDR3 spans 15 residues.

J is TRBJ2-7 and V is TRBV29-1; D is perhaps TRBD2 (5 bases). The ends were cut back, 2 bases at V and 3 bases at J, with 17 bases in the middle. Germline lookup yields CDR1 SQVTM and CDR2 ANQGSEA. The CDR3 contains 15 residues. The CDR3 sequence is CSVELLREEGYEQYF. CDR3 nucleotides: TGCAGCGTTGAATTATTAAGGGAAGAGGGCTACGAGCAGTACTTC.